This record looks at one TCR beta chain sequence and its context. This record belongs to a study of tumor-infiltrating lymphocytes in primary liver carcinoma. Study-wide context: Patients included men and women of 30 to 69 years.

Starting from about 0.5 ug of total RNA, TCR beta cDNA was produced with a primer in the constant region. Three nested multiplex PCR rounds, a slightly modified ARM-PCR method, built the TCR beta libraries. TCRdb used MiXCR to reprocess the multiplex PCR reads, holding one entry per CDR3 protein. The sample lists roughly 120,000 distinct CDR3 sequences, 64% occurring once. Investigators took RNA and DNA out together from about 20-30 mg of unsorted bulk tissue. The sequenced sample was liver tumor tissue from sampling region 3. Sample subset: tumor region T3, left-lateral pole. The TCR originated in a woman aged 60-75 years with primary liver carcinoma and hepatitis B virus infection.

CDR3 sequence (DNA): TGCGCCAGCAGCCTCGCGGAAGAGACCCAGTACTTC. Its translation: CASSLAEETQYF. V usage is TRBV5-1 and J usage is TRBJ2-5; D is ambiguous. Germline CDR1 and CDR2: SGHRS and YFSETQ. V lost 4 bases and J lost 3, with 7 bases in between. The CDR3 loop spans 12 amino acids.